The text below deals with one T cell receptor (beta chain). TCRdb's table, derived via immunoSEQ multiplex PCR, lists solely in-frame clones and lacks some. The data show 200,000 or so clones, about 84% seen once. The record originates from a study of blood T cell repertoires in COVID-19. On the study more broadly: Italy, Spain and the United States were the sources of the convalescent and acute COVID-19 samples. T cells, B-cell-depleted T cells, or PBMCs supplied cDNA or gDNA.

The CDR3 has 14 residues. CDR1 GTSNPN and CDR2 SVGIG come from the germline V gene (reference sequence). After removal of 5 bases from V and 5 bases from J, the junction contained 7 bases not matched to a gene. The age range of participants was roughly 18 to 90 years, with residence in about 25 US areas. Assignment of participants to cohorts was predicated upon participant-reported clinical history. This clonotype was sampled from a woman in her forties with acute COVID-19. J is TRBJ2-3 and V is TRBV30; 10 bases map to TRBD2. Sequenced: PBMCs or T cells enriched from blood (not recorded which). CDR3 nucleotide sequence: TGTGCCTGGCGCGGAGGGACTAGCGTAGATACGCAGTATTTT. Its protein product is CAWRGGTSVDTQYF.